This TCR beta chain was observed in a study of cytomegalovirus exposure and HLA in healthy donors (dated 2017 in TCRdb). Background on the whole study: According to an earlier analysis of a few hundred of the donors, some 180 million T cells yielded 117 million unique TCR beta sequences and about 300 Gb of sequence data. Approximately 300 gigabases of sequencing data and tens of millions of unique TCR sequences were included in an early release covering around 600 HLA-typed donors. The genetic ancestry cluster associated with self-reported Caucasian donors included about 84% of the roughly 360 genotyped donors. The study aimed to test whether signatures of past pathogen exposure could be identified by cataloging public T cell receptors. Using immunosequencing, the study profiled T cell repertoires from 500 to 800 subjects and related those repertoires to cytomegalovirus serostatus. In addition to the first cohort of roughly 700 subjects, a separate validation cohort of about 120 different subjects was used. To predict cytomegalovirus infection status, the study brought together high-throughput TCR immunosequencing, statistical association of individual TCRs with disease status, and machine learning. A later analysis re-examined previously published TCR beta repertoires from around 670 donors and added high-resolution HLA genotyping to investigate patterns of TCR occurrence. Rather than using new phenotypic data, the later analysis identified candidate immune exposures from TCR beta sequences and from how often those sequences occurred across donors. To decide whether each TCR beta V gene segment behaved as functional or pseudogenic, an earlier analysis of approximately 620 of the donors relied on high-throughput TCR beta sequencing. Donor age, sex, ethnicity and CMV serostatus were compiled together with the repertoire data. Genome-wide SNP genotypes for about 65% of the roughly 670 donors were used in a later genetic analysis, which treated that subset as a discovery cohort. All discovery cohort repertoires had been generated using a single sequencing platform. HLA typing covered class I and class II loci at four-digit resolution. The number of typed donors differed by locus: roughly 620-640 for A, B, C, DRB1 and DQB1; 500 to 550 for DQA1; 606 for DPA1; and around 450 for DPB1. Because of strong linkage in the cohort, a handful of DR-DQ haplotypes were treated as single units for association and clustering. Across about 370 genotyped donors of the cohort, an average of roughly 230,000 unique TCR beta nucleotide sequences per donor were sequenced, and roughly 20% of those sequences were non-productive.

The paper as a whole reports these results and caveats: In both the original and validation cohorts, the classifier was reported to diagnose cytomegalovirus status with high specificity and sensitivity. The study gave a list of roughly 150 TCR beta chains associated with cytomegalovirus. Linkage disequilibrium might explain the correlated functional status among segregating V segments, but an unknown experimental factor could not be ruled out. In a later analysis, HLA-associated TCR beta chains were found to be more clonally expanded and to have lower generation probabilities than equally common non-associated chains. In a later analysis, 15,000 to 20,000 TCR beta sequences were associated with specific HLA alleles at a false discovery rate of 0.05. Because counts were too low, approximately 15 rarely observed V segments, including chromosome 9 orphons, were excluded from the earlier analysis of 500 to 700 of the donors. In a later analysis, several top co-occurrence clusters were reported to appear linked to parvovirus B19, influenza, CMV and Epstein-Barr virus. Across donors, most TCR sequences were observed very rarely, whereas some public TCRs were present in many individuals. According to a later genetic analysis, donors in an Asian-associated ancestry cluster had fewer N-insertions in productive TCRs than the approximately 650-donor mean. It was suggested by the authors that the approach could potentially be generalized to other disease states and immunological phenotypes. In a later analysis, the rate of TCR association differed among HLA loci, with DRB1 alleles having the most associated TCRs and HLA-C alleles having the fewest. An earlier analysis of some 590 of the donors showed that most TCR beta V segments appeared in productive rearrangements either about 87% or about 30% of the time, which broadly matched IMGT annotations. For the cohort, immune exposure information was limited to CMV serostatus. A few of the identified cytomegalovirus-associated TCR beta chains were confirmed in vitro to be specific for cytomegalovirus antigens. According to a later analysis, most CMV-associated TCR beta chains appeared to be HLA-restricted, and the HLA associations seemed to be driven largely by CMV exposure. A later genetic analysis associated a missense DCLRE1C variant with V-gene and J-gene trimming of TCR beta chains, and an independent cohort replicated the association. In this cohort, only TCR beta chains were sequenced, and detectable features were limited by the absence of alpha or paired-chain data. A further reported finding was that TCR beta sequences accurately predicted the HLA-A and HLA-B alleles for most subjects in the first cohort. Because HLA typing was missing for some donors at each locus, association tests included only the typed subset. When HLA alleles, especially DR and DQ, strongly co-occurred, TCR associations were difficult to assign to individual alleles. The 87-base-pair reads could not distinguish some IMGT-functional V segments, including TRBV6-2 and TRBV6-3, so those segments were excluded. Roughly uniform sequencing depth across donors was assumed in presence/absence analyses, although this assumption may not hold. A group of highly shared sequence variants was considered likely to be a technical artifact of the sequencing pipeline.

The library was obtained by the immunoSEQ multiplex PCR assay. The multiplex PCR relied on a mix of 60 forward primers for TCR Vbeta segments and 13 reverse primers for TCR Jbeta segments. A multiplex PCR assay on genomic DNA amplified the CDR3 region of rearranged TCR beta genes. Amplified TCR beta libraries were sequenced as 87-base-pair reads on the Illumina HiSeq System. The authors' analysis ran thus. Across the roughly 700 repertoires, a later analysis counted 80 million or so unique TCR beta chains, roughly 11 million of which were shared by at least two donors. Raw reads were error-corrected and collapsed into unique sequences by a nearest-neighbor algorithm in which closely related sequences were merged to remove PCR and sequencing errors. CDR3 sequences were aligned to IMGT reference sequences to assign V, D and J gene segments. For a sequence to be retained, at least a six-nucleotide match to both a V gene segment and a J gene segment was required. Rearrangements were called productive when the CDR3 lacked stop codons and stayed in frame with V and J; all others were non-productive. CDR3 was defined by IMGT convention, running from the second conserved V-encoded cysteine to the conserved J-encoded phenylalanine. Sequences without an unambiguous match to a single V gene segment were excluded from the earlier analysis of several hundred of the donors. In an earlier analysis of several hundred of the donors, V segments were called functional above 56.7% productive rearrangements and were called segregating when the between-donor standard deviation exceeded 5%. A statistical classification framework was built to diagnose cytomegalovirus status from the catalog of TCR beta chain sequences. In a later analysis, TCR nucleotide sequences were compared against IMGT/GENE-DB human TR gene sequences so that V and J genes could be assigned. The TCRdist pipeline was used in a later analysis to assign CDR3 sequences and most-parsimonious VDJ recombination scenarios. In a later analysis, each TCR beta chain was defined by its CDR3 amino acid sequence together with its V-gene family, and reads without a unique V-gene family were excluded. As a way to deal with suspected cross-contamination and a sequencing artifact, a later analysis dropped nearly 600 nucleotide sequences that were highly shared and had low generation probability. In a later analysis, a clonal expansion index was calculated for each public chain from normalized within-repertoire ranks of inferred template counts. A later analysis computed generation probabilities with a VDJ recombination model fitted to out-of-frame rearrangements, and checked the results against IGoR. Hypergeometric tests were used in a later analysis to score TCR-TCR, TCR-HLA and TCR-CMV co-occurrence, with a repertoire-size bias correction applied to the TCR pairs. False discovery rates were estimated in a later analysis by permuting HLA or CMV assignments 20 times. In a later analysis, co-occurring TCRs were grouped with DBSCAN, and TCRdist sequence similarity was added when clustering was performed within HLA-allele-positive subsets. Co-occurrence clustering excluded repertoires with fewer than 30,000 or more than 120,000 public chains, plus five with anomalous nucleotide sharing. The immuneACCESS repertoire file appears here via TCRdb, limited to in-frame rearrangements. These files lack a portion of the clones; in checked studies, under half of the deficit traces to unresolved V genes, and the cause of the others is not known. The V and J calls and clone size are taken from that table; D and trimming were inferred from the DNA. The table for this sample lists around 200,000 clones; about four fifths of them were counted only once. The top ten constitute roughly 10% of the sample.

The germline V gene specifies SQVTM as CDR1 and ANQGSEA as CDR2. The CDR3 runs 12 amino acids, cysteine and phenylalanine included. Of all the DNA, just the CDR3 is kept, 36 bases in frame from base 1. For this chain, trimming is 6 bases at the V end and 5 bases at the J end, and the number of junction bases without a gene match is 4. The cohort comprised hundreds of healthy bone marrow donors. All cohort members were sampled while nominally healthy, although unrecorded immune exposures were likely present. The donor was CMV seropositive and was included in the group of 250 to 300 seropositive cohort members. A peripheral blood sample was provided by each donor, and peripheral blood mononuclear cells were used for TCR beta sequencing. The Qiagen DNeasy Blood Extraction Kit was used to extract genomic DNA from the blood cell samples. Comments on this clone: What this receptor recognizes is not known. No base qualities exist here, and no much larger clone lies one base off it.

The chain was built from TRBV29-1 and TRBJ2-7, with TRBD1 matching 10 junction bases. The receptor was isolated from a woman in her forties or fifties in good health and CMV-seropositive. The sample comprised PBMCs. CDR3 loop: CSVLTGGDEQYF. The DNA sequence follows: TGCAGCGTCTTGACAGGGGGCGACGAGCAGTACTTC.